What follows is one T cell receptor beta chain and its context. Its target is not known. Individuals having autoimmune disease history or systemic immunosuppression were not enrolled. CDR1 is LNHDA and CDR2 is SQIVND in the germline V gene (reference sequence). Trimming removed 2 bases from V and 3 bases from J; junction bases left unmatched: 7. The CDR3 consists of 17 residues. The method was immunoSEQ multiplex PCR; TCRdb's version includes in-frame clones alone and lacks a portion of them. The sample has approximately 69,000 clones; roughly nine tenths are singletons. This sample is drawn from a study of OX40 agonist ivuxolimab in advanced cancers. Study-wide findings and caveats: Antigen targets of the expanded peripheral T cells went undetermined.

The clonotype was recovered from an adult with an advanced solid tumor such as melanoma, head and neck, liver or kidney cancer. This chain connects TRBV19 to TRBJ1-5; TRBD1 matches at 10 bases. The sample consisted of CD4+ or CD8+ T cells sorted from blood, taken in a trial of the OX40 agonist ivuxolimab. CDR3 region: CASSIWGGQGFNQPQHF. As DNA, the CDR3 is TGTGCCAGTAGTATATGGGGGGGACAGGGGTTCAATCAGCCCCAGCATTTT.